Listed below are T cell receptor beta chains from one sample, sequenced in a study of blood T cells in healthy people across ages. TCRdb reprocessed the 5' RACE reads via MiXCR and lists one record per CDR3 protein. The sample has 850,000 to 1,000,000 distinct CDR3 sequences, about 44% seen once. The material sequenced was blood. These receptors originate from a man aged 30-40 years in good health. Both conserved end residues are trimmed from each CDR3.

V gene	J gene	CDR3 protein
TRBV2	TRBJ2-7	ASGGGDRYEQY
TRBV28	TRBJ2-5	ASRNVDGGETQY
TRBV7-6	TRBJ2-6	ASSLAADSGANVLT
TRBV7-9	NA	ASSSDYLRGTQY
TRBV6-5	TRBJ2-7	ASSSRVSRGQGEQY
TRBV6-5	TRBJ2-4	ASSYSRQGGNIQY
TRBV28	TRBJ1-4	ASIDQGSNEKLF
TRBV7-2	TRBJ2-1	ASSLVGTSGYNEQF
TRBV7-2	TRBJ2-3	ASRPPGLGSTDTQY
TRBV6-1	TRBJ2-7	ASSDFAGERGVLEQY
TRBV7-2	TRBJ2-7	ASSLASSGGYEQY
TRBV7-2	TRBJ2-2	ASSLGGQGAFGELF
TRBV3-1	TRBJ1-2	ASSPYSGGVNYGYT
TRBV6-4	TRBJ2-2	ASSATLGTGGTTGELF
TRBV5-4	TRBJ2-5	ASSSEKGTQETQY
TRBV7-2	TRBJ2-7	ASSRTAFSYEQY
TRBV27	TRBJ2-1	ASSFGGTSFEQF
TRBV3-1	TRBJ2-7	ASSGLFEQY
TRBV7-2	TRBJ1-1	ASSLDVRTEAI
TRBV2	TRBJ2-3	ASRLDRTQY
TRBV24-1	TRBJ1-5	ATRGAGSNQPQH
TRBV3-1	TRBJ2-1	ASSQGWTSGGEYNEQF
TRBV4-3	TRBJ1-6	ASSPGGGSNSPLH
TRBV7-9	TRBJ2-1	ASSFRTSGRNEQF
TRBV4-2	TRBJ1-2	ASSQDDRGREGYT
TRBV3-1	TRBJ2-1	ASSVRLRSGGYNEQF
TRBV29-1	TRBJ1-1	SVDRGLRRDTEAF
TRBV2	TRBJ2-7	ASCSNYEQY
TRBV12-3/TRBV12-4	TRBJ2-5	ASSTPGTGVETQY
TRBV4-2	TRBJ1-2	ASSQGGGDRGNYGYT
TRBV29-1	TRBJ2-7	SVPKDNSYEQY
TRBV7-8	TRBJ2-3	ASKLIGGGAGADTQY
TRBV28	TRBJ2-4	ASSKGGRKNIQY
TRBV5-1	TRBJ2-1	ASTSTRGGSYNEQF
TRBV12-3/TRBV12-4	TRBJ2-1	ASSPGDTLYYNEQF
TRBV5-1	TRBJ2-7	ASSFRTGGHEQY
TRBV4-3	TRBJ2-3	ASSQTYHYNTDTQY
TRBV3-1	TRBJ2-7	ASSQVGGSGYEQY
TRBV7-2	TRBJ2-4	ASSLGLNIQY
TRBV5-1	TRBJ2-7	ASSLEPAGGGYEQY
TRBV20-1	TRBJ1-2	SASTTDSSYGYT
TRBV13	TRBJ2-5	ASSLQRDSQETQY
TRBV7-9	TRBJ1-1	ASSLAETVNTEAF
TRBV3-1	TRBJ2-7	ASSQIYALQNGEQY
TRBV2	TRBJ2-4	ASSETGILNIQY
TRBV5-1	TRBJ2-1	ASHEWGGRSYNEQF
TRBV29-1	TRBJ2-7	SVRIGQGGTYEQY
TRBV4-2	TRBJ2-6	ASSNSRVAGANVLT
TRBV4-3	TRBJ2-1	ASSQSAGGAYNEQF
TRBV29-1	TRBJ2-3	SDMQGSADTQY
TRBV27	TRBJ2-1	ASSDHGEQF
TRBV10-3	TRBJ2-3	AISGAHTDTQY